These T cell receptor beta chains were read from a single sample in a study of blood T cells in healthy people across ages. TCRdb re-derived calls from the 5' RACE reads in MiXCR, one entry per CDR3 protein. Of 270,000 or so distinct CDR3 sequences listed, about 25% are singletons. The material sequenced was blood. The receptors here all came from an older woman in good health. Both conserved end residues are part of each CDR3. Each record gives: clone size, V gene, J gene, D gene, CDR3 length, CDR3 DNA, CDR3 protein. The D gene is left open where the match is weak. The size entry is marked missing in some rows and otherwise reads once, few, many or a size class.

NA	TRBV12-3/TRBV12-4	TRBJ2-7	TRBD1	16	TGTGCCAGCAGCCGGGGGGACAGGGACCCGGGATACGAGCAGTACTTC	CASSRGDRDPGYEQYF
many	TRBV7-2	TRBJ2-4	NA	17	TGTGCCAGCAGCTTCAGCGCGGGTGAGATAGCCAAAAACATTCAGTACTTC	CASSFSAGEIAKNIQYF
NA	TRBV28	TRBJ2-5	TRBD1	17	TGTGCCAGCAAAATGGAGCCGCGACAGGGTTGGGGGGAGACCCAGTACTTC	CASKMEPRQGWGETQYF
NA	TRBV20-1	TRBJ2-3	TRBD1	13	TGCAGTGTTAGACAGGGGGCTGTGGATACGCAGTATTTT	CSVRQGAVDTQYF
NA	TRBV5-1	TRBJ2-2	TRBD1	19	TGCGCCAGCAGCTTGCCGGGACAGGGACCCACTTCGAACACCGGGGAGCTGTTTTTT	CASSLPGQGPTSNTGELFF
NA	TRBV20-1	TRBJ2-3	TRBD2	15	TGCAGTGCTAGGACGACTAGCGGGAACTCGGGGGCGGAGTATTTT	CSARTTSGNSGAEYF
NA	TRBV2	TRBJ2-4	NA	14	TGTGCCAGCACCGGCCGGGGTGGAAGAAACATTCAGTACTTC	CASTGRGGRNIQYF
few	TRBV7-2	TRBJ2-1	NA	13	TGTGCCAGCACCGGAACTAGGACCTATGAGCAGTTCTTC	CASTGTRTYEQFF
few	TRBV12-3/TRBV12-4	TRBJ2-1	TRBD2	15	TGTGCCAGCAGTGAGGCTAGCGGGAGGGTGAATGAGCAGTTCTTC	CASSEASGRVNEQFF
many	TRBV20-1	TRBJ2-5	NA	11	TGCAGTGCTGACACGATTGAGACCCAGTACTTC	CSADTIETQYF
NA	TRBV29-1	TRBJ2-7	NA	13	TGCAGCGTTGTAAGGGCCAAACCCTACGAGCAGTACTTC	CSVVRAKPYEQYF
NA	TRBV3-1	TRBJ1-5	NA	13	TGTGCCAGCAGCCAAGGGCCCAATCAGCCCCAGCATTTT	CASSQGPNQPQHF
NA	TRBV20-1	TRBJ1-6	TRBD1	17	TGCAGTGCTAGAGTAGGACAGGTCAAAACCGCTAATTCACCCCTCCACTTT	CSARVGQVKTANSPLHF
NA	TRBV5-1	TRBJ2-1	TRBD2	15	TGCGCCAGCAGGCCCCAGGGAAAGCGGGGCAATGAGCAGTTCTTC	CASRPQGKRGNEQFF
few	TRBV29-1	TRBJ1-2	NA	12	TGCAGCGTTGTCAACGAGAACTATGGCTACACCTTC	CSVVNENYGYTF
NA	TRBV6-5	TRBJ2-5	TRBD1	15	TGTGCCAGCAGTAAACGGACAGGGACACAAGAGACCCAGTACTTC	CASSKRTGTQETQYF
NA	TRBV3-1	TRBJ2-1	TRBD2	13	TGTGCCAGCAGCCGGGACTACTACAATGAGCAGTTCTTC	CASSRDYYNEQFF
NA	TRBV12-3/TRBV12-4	TRBJ2-4	NA	15	TGTGCCAGCAGTTTGGTACACGTAGCCAAAAACATTCAGTACTTC	CASSLVHVAKNIQYF
medium-sized	TRBV20-1	TRBJ2-4	NA	13	TGCAGTCGGATCGAGCGGACAAAAAACATTCAGTACTTC	CSRIERTKNIQYF
NA	TRBV15	TRBJ2-2	TRBD2	15	TGTGCCACCAGCTTTCTAGCGGAGAACACCGGGGAGCTGTTTTTT	CATSFLAENTGELFF
NA	TRBV10-3	TRBJ2-1	NA	15	TGTGCCATCAGTGAGTCGACGAGGGGCCGCCATGAGCAGTTCTTC	CAISESTRGRHEQFF
many	TRBV24-1	TRBJ2-2	TRBD1	16	TGTGCCACCAGTGACCCGGGACAGGCCAGCACCGGGGAGCTGTTTTTT	CATSDPGQASTGELFF
many	TRBV14	TRBJ2-4	TRBD2	20	TGTGCCAGCAGCCAATCCTTCGCTAGCGGGATAGACGGGACCAAAAACATTCAGTACTTC	CASSQSFASGIDGTKNIQYF
many	TRBV12-3/TRBV12-4	TRBJ2-5	TRBD1	14	TGTGCCAGCAGTCGCCGGGACAGGGACGGGACCCAGTACTTC	CASSRRDRDGTQYF
NA	TRBV20-1	TRBJ2-7	NA	14	TGCAGTGCTAGAGCCCCGGGCCTTACCTACGAGCAGTACTTC	CSARAPGLTYEQYF
few	TRBV28	TRBJ2-7	NA	12	TGTGCCAGCAGTCCGGGAGTCTACGAGCAGTACTTC	CASSPGVYEQYF
NA	TRBV20-1	TRBJ2-7	NA	11	TGCAGTGCTAGACCCAAGAACGAGCAGTACTTC	CSARPKNEQYF
few	TRBV12-3/TRBV12-4	TRBJ2-7	NA	11	TGTGCCAGCAGTTACGCCTACGAGCAGTACTTC	CASSYAYEQYF
few	TRBV12-3/TRBV12-4	TRBJ1-2	NA	14	TGTGCCAGCAGTTTGGACAGACAGCTATCGGGCTACACCTTC	CASSLDRQLSGYTF
few	TRBV21-1	TRBJ2-3	NA	17	TGTGCCAGCCGCGGGGCTAGCGGGGGGCTTTACACAGACACGCAGTATTTT	CASRGASGGLYTDTQYF
NA	TRBV3-1	TRBJ2-7	NA	14	TGTGCCAGCAGCCAGTCTCCCGGACCCTACGAGCAGTACTTC	CASSQSPGPYEQYF
NA	TRBV18	TRBJ1-5	NA	13	TGTGCCAGCTCACCAGGGCAGTCGGAGCCCCAGCATTTT	CASSPGQSEPQHF
NA	TRBV6-5	TRBJ2-7	TRBD2	13	TGTGCCAGTGAGTCAGCGGGAGACTACGAGCAGTACTTC	CASESAGDYEQYF
NA	TRBV29-1	TRBJ2-7	TRBD2	16	TGCAGCGTTGACGTCGGGAGGACAAAAGGAACCTACGAGCAGTACTTC	CSVDVGRTKGTYEQYF
NA	TRBV18	TRBJ1-4	TRBD1	13	TGTGCCAGCTCACCCCCAGACAGGGAGAAACTGTTTTTT	CASSPPDREKLFF
NA	TRBV9	TRBJ2-5	NA	15	TGTGCCAGCAGCGTAGGGGGGAGCGAACGGGAGACCCAGTACTTC	CASSVGGSERETQYF
few	TRBV7-9	TRBJ2-7	TRBD1	14	TGTGCCAGCAGCTTACAGGGACAGCATTACGAGCAGTACTTC	CASSLQGQHYEQYF
NA	TRBV15	TRBJ2-5	TRBD1	15	TGTGCCACCAGCAGAGCTCTGACAGGGGTGGAGACCCAGTACTTC	CATSRALTGVETQYF
NA	TRBV21-1	TRBJ1-4	NA	16	TGTGCCAGCAGCAATTCGATCTTTACAACTAATGAAAAACTGTTTTTT	CASSNSIFTTNEKLFF
NA	TRBV28	TRBJ1-1	TRBD1	15	TGTGCCAGCAGTCCACGGGGGACAGGGCCCACTGAAGCTTTCTTT	CASSPRGTGPTEAFF
NA	TRBV28	TRBJ2-5	NA	14	TGTGCCAGCAGTTTAGTGGGGGCCGGGGAGACCCAGTACTTC	CASSLVGAGETQYF
NA	TRBV6-5	TRBJ1-2	TRBD1	8	TGTGTCCCGGGACAGGATACCTTC	CVPGQDTF
many	TRBV7-9	TRBJ1-1	NA	13	TGTGCCAGCAGTTTATCGAGAGACACTGAAGCTTTCTTT	CASSLSRDTEAFF
NA	TRBV5-6	TRBJ1-5	NA	15	TGTGCCAGCAGCCCCAGGTGGGATAGCAATCAGCCCCAGCATTTT	CASSPRWDSNQPQHF
many	TRBV4-3	TRBJ1-5	NA	18	TGCGCCAGCAGCCAAGATCTGCCAGGGCCAAACGGCAATCAGCCCCAGCATTTT	CASSQDLPGPNGNQPQHF
NA	TRBV5-1	TRBJ1-4	NA	16	TGCGCCAGCACGGCGACGGAGGCGCGGACTAATGAAAAACTGTTTTTT	CASTATEARTNEKLFF
few	TRBV29-1	TRBJ2-3	NA	13	TGCAGCGGGGATAGCGGAGGCACAGATACGCAGTATTTT	CSGDSGGTDTQYF